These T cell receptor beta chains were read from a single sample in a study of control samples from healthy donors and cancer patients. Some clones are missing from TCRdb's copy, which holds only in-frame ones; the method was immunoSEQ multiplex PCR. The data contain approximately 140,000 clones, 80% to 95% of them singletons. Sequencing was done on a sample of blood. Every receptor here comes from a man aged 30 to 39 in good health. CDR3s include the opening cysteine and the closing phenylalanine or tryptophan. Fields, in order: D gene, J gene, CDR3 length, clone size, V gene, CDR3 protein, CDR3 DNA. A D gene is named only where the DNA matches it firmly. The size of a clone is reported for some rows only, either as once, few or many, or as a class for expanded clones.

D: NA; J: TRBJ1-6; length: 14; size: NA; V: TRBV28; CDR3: CASSFSLPNSPLHF; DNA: TGTGCCAGCAGTTTTTCCCTCCCCAATTCACCCCTCCACTTT
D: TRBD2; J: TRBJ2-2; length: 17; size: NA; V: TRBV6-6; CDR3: CASSPQTSGVFTGELFF; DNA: TGTGCCAGCAGTCCCCAGACTAGCGGGGTTTTTACCGGGGAGCTGTTTTTT
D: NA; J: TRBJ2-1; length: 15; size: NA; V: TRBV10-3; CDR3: CAISESGALSAEQFF; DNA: TGTGCCATCAGTGAGTCGGGGGCCCTGAGTGCTGAGCAGTTCTTC
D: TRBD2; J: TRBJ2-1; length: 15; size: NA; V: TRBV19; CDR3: CASRREAGKFHEQFF; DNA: TGTGCCAGTCGCCGGGAAGCGGGAAAGTTCCATGAGCAGTTCTTC
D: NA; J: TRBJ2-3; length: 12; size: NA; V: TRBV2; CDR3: CATRKDTDTQYF; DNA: TGTGCCACCAGAAAGGACACAGATACGCAGTATTTT
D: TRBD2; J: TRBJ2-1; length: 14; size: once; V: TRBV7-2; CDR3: CASSFRREAHEQFF; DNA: TGTGCCAGCAGCTTTCGGCGGGAGGCGCATGAGCAGTTCTTC
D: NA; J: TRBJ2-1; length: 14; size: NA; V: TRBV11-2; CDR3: CASSLVLNYNEQFF; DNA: TGTGCCAGCAGCTTAGTTTTGAACTACAATGAGCAGTTCTTC
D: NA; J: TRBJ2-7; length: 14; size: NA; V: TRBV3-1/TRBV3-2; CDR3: CASSQGPDPSLQYF; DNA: TGTGCCAGCAGCCAGGGTCCGGATCCCTCCTTGCAGTACTTC
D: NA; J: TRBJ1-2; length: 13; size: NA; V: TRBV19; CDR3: CASSFHPSRGYTF; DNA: TGTGCCAGTAGTTTTCATCCCAGTCGCGGCTACACCTTC
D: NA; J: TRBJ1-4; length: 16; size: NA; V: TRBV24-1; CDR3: CATSDPGTLGAEKLFF; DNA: TGTGCCACCAGTGATCCCGGGACCTTAGGGGCTGAAAAACTGTTTTTT
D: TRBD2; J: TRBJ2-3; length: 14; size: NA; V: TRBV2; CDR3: CASTSGTSTDTQYF; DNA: TGTGCCAGCACTAGCGGGACTAGCACAGATACGCAGTATTTT
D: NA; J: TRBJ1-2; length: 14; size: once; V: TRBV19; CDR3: CASLRAGTNYGYTF; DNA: TGTGCCAGCCTTCGGGCTGGAACTAACTATGGCTACACCTTC
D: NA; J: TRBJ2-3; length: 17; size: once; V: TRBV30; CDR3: CAWSVYGGGTSTDTQYF; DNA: TGTGCCTGGAGTGTATACGGGGGCGGGACTAGCACAGATACGCAGTATTTT
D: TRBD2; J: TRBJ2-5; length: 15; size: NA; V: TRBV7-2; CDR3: CASSLTWLAGETQYF; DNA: TGTGCCAGCAGCTTAACGTGGCTAGCGGGAGAGACCCAGTACTTC
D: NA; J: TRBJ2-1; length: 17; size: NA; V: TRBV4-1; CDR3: CASSQDIGSVTYNEQFF; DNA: TGCGCCAGCAGCCAAGATATTGGCAGCGTAACATACAATGAGCAGTTCTTC
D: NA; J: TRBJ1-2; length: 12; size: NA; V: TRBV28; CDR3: CASTQIPYGYTF; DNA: TGTGCCAGCACTCAAATCCCTTATGGCTACACCTTC
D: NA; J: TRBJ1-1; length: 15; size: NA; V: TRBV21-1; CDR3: CASSKEGKKNTEAFF; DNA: TGTGCCAGCAGCAAAGAAGGGAAAAAGAACACTGAAGCTTTCTTT
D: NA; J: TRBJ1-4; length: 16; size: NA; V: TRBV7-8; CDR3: CASSLGGATVNEKLFF; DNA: TGTGCCAGCAGCTTGGGGGGGGCGACCGTCAATGAAAAACTGTTTTTT
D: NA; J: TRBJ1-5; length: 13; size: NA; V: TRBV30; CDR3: CAWSVGGDQPQHF; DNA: TGTGCCTGGAGTGTTGGGGGGGATCAGCCCCAGCATTTT
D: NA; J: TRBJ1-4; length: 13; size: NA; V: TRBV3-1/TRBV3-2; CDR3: CASRGQTNEKLFF; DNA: TGTGCCAGCAGAGGGCAAACTAATGAAAAACTGTTTTTT
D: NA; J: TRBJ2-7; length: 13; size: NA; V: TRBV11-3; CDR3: CASSWRDGHEQYF; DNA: TGTGCCAGCAGCTGGCGGGACGGGCACGAGCAGTACTTC
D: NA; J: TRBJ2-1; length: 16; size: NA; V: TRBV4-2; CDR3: CASSQGQGGIYNEQFF; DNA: TGTGCCAGCAGCCAAGGACAAGGGGGGATATACAATGAGCAGTTCTTC
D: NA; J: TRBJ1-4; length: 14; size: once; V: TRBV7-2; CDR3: CASSLDGGGEKLFF; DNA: TGTGCCAGCAGCTTAGATGGGGGAGGTGAAAAACTGTTTTTT
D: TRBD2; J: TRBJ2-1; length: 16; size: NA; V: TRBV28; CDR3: CASSLLPGLADNEQFF; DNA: TGTGCCAGCAGTTTATTGCCGGGACTAGCGGACAATGAGCAGTTCTTC
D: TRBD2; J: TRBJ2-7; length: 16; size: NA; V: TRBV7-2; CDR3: CASSSSAGLAGYEQYF; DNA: TGTGCCAGCAGCTCCTCCGCGGGACTAGCGGGCTACGAGCAGTACTTC
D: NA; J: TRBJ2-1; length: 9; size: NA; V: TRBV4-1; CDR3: CASKNEQFF; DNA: TGCGCCAGCAAAAATGAGCAGTTCTTC
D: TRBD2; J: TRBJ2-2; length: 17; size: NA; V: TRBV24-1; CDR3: CATSDSGLAGGTGELFF; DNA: TGTGCCACCAGTGATTCCGGACTAGCGGGAGGCACCGGGGAGCTGTTTTTT
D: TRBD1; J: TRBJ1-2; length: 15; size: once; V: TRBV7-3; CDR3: CASSYRDRGVAGYTF; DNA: TGTGCCAGCAGCTACCGGGACAGGGGAGTGGCTGGCTACACCTTC
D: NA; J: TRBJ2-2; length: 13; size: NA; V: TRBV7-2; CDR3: CASRLPVAGELFF; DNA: TGTGCCAGCAGACTCCCGGTCGCCGGGGAGCTGTTTTTT
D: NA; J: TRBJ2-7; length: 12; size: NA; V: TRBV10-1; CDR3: CASEGRSYEQYF; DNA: TGCGCCAGCGAAGGTAGATCCTACGAGCAGTACTTC
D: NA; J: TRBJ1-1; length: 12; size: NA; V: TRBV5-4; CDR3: CASSLSGTEAFF; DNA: TGTGCCAGCAGCTTGAGTGGCACTGAAGCTTTCTTT
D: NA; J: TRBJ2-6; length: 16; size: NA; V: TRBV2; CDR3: CASKGTTFSGANVLTF; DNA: TGTGCCAGCAAGGGGACAACTTTCTCTGGGGCCAACGTCCTGACTTTC
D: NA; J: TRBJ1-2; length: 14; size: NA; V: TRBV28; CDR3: CASSRPGSARGYTF; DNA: TGTGCCAGCAGCCGGCCAGGGTCAGCTCGGGGCTACACCTTC
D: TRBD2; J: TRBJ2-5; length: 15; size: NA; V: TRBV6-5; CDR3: CAITGGTSAWRAQYF; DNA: TGTGCCATCACCGGGGGGACTAGCGCGTGGAGGGCCCAGTACTTC
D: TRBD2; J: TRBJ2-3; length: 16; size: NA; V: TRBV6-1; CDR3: CASSEALAGSTDTQYF; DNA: TGTGCCAGCAGTGAAGCCCTAGCGGGTAGCACAGATACGCAGTATTTT
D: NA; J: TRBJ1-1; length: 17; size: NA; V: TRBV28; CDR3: CASNAPGGARFFTEAFF; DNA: TGTGCCAGCAACGCCCCAGGCGGGGCGCGGTTTTTCACTGAAGCTTTCTTT
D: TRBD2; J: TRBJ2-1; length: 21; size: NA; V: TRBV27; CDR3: CASSFFRTSGLAGGRTNEQFF; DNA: TGTGCCAGCAGTTTTTTTCGGACGTCGGGACTAGCGGGAGGGCGGACAAATGAGCAGTTCTTC
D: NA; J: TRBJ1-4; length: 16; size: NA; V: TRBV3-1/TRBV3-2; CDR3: CASSQEGFGIAEKLFF; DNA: TGTGCCAGCAGCCAAGAAGGGTTCGGGATTGCTGAAAAACTGTTTTTT
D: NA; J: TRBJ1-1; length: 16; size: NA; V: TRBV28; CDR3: CASPPRRQIKNTEAFF; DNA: TGTGCCAGCCCACCGAGGAGACAGATTAAGAACACTGAAGCTTTCTTT
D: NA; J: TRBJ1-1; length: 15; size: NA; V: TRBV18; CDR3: CASSPSGVPSAEAFF; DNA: TGTGCCAGCTCACCATCAGGGGTCCCCTCCGCTGAAGCTTTCTTT
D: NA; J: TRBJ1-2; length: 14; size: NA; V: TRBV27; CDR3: CASTTSTGSDGYTF; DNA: TGTGCCAGCACCACCTCCACAGGGAGCGATGGCTACACCTTC
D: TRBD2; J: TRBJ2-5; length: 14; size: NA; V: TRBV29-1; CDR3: CSVAIAGPQETQYF; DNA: TGCAGCGTTGCCATAGCGGGACCCCAAGAGACCCAGTACTTC
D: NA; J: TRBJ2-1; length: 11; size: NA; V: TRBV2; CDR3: CASSEVNEQFF; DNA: TGTGCCAGCAGTGAAGTCAATGAGCAGTTCTTC
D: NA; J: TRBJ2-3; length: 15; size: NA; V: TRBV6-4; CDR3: CASSEIVGSPDTQYF; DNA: TGTGCCAGCAGTGAAATTGTAGGGAGCCCAGATACGCAGTATTTT
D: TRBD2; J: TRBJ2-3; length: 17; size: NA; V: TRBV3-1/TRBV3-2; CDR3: CASSTHTSGSVADTQYF; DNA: TGTGCCAGCAGCACCCACACTAGCGGGAGTGTCGCAGATACGCAGTATTTT
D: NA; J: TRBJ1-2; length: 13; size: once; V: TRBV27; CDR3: CASSSSISYGYTF; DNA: TGTGCCAGCAGTTCCAGTATTTCCTATGGCTACACCTTC
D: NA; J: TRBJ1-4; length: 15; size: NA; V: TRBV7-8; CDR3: CASSSRQTDNEKLFF; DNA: TGTGCCAGCAGCAGTCGACAGACGGATAATGAAAAACTGTTTTTT
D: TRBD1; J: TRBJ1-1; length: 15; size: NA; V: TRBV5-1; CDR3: CASSPWTGMNPEAFF; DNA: TGCGCCAGCAGCCCCTGGACAGGGATGAACCCTGAAGCTTTCTTT
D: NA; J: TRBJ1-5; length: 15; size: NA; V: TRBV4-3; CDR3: CASSQEWGSNQPQHF; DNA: TGCGCCAGCAGCCAAGAATGGGGCAGCAATCAGCCCCAGCATTTT
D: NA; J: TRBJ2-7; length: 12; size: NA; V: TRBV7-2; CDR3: CASSLDFAEQYF; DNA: TGTGCCAGCAGCTTAGACTTTGCCGAGCAGTACTTC
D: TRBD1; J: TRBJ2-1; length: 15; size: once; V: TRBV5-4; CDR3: CASSLGQGAGSEQFF; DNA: TGTGCCAGCAGCTTAGGACAGGGGGCGGGAAGTGAGCAGTTCTTC
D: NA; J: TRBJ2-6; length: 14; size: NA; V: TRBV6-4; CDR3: CASSKSSGANVLTF; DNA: TGTGCCAGCAGTAAGAGTTCTGGGGCCAACGTCCTGACTTTC
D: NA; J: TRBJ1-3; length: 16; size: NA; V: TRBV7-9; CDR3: CASSSSAVSSGNTIYF; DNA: TGTGCCAGCAGTTCAAGTGCAGTCTCCTCTGGAAACACCATATATTTT
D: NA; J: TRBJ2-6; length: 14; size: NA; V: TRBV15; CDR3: CATSRDFGANVLTF; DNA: TGTGCCACCAGCAGAGATTTTGGGGCCAACGTCCTGACTTTC
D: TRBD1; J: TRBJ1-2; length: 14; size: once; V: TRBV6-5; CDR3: CASSYSTGVYGYTF; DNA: TGTGCCAGCAGTTACTCGACAGGGGTCTATGGCTACACCTTC
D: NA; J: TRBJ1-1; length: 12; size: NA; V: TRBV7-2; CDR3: CASSLESTEAFF; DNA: TGTGCCAGCAGCTTAGAGTCTACTGAAGCTTTCTTT
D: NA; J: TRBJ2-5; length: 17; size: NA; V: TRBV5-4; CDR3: CASSQPGGAGVKETQYF; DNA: TGTGCCAGCAGCCAACCAGGGGGGGCGGGGGTAAAAGAGACCCAGTACTTC
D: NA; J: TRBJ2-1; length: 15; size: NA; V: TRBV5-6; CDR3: CASTYKSEVLGEQFF; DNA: TGTGCCAGCACCTATAAGTCCGAGGTGCTTGGTGAGCAGTTCTTC
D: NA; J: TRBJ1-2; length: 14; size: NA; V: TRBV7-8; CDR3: CASSLGSGPYGYTF; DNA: TGTGCCAGCAGCTTAGGCTCAGGGCCGTATGGCTACACCTTC